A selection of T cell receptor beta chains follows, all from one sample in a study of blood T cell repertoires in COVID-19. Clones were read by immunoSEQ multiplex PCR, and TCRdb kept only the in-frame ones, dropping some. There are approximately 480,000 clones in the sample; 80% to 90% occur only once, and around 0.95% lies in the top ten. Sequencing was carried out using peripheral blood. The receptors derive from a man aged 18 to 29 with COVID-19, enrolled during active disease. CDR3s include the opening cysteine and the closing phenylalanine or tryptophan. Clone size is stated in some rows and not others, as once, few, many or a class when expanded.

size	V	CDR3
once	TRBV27	CASSLSDRGFNSPLHF
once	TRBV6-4	CASKLHSGGNNEQFF
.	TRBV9	CASSAGLTLDTQYF
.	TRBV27	CASSFGGYYTDTQYF
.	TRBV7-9	CASRVGARTEAFF
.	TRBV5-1	CASSCLASGSYEQYF
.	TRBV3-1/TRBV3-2	CASSQEAQGNYGYTF
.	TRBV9	CASSDDMSSYNEQFF
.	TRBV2	CASRSLPGQDNEQFF
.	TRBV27	CASSLASFGDTQYF
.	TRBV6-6	CASSYSVQGYEQYF
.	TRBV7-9	CASSLGGQGTNEQYF
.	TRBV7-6	CASSPRTGGETDTQYF
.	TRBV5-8	CASSFGTGVNQPQHF
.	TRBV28	CASSPRQGVLQEQFF
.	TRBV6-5	CASKQGVRETQYF